This TCR beta chain was identified during a study of tumor-infiltrating lymphocytes in primary liver carcinoma. Findings and caveats of the study: Against blood, tumors held a significantly higher top-250-clone fraction (p = 0.039). Pairs of tumor regions overlapped more than tumor-adjacent and tumor-blood pairs did.

There are 14 residues in the CDR3. Germline assignment: CDR1 WSHSY and CDR2 SAAADI. V dropped 10 bases and J dropped 3; count of bases not matched to a gene: 3. With regard to this clonotype: What it binds is unknown. It may be a read error: a sequence one base away is much more abundant.

Starting material of about 0.45 ug total RNA yielded TCR beta cDNA via a constant-region primer. Amplification in three nested multiplex PCR rounds with slightly modified ARM-PCR gave rise to TCR beta libraries. Amplification in the first two PCR rounds was performed using TRBV1-TRBV30 forward primers and a C-beta reverse primer for 10 cycles each. TCRdb re-derived calls from the multiplex PCR reads in MiXCR, one entry per CDR3 protein. The sample yields more than 150,000 distinct CDR3 sequences, approximately 60% seen once. Blood RNA came from unsorted whole blood; germline DNA was also extracted. The patients lived with chronic HBV infection and had not yet received any treatment.

The TCR was taken from a man between 35 and 55 years old with primary liver carcinoma and hepatitis B virus infection. The chain has TRBV10-2 and TRBJ2-1, with 13 bases that match TRBD2. Material for sequencing was peripheral blood. The CDR3 sequence is CAIRLAGGYNEQFF. CDR3 sequence (DNA): TGCGCCATCCGACTAGCGGGAGGCTACAATGAGCAGTTCTTC.